These T cell receptor beta chains were read from a single sample in a study of beta chain features in type 1 diabetes. This table comes from immunoSEQ multiplex PCR, and its TCRdb copy is limited to in-frame clones, with some not included. The table lists fewer than 15,000 clones, about two thirds of them singletons. Sequencing was carried out using stem cell memory CD4+ T cells from blood. The source is a woman between 18 and 30 years old with type 1 diabetes. CDR3s include the opening cysteine and the closing phenylalanine or tryptophan. The order of the fields is D gene, clone size, J gene, V gene, CDR3 DNA, CDR3 protein. D genes are given only for firm matches. Clone size is given for some rows only: seen once, a few or many times, or a class if the clone is expanded.

D: TRBD1; size: -; J: TRBJ1-5; V: TRBV2; DNA: TGTGCCAGCAGGGCCATGACAGGGGGCCGACAGCCCCAGCATTTT; CDR3: CASRAMTGGRQPQHF
D: -; size: -; J: TRBJ1-5; V: TRBV29-1; DNA: TGCAGCGTCGGAACGGGGGATCAGCCCCAGCATTTT; CDR3: CSVGTGDQPQHF
D: -; size: few; J: TRBJ2-1; V: TRBV19; DNA: TGTGCCAGTAGTACCCAGACGAGGGTGCAGTTCTTC; CDR3: CASSTQTRVQFF
D: TRBD1; size: -; J: TRBJ2-7; V: TRBV7-9; DNA: TGTGCCAGCAGCTTAATACAGGGGGTCTCCTACGAGCAGTACTTC; CDR3: CASSLIQGVSYEQYF
D: -; size: few; J: TRBJ1-2; V: TRBV5-1; DNA: TGCGCCAGCAGCCGGGGAGGGGGAGTTTCTAACTATGGCTACACCTTC; CDR3: CASSRGGGVSNYGYTF
D: -; size: -; J: TRBJ2-7; V: TRBV7-3; DNA: TGTGCCAGCAGCCCACAGGAGGGGGCATACGAGCAGTACTTC; CDR3: CASSPQEGAYEQYF
D: -; size: -; J: TRBJ2-1; V: TRBV27; DNA: TGTGCCAGCAGTTCGGAAGGACACTACAATGAGCAGTTCTTC; CDR3: CASSSEGHYNEQFF
D: TRBD1; size: -; J: TRBJ1-4; V: TRBV27; DNA: TGTGCCAGCAGTTCCCACTTAGGACAGGGTCTCAAACTGTTTTTT; CDR3: CASSSHLGQGLKLFF
D: TRBD2; size: -; J: TRBJ2-3; V: TRBV27; DNA: TGTGCCAGCAGCCTGACTAGCGGTGGCACAGATACGCAGTATTTT; CDR3: CASSLTSGGTDTQYF
D: TRBD2; size: -; J: TRBJ2-1; V: TRBV14; DNA: TGTGCCAGCAGCGGACTAGCGGGTCCCTACAATGAGCAGTTCTTC; CDR3: CASSGLAGPYNEQFF
D: -; size: -; J: TRBJ1-2; V: TRBV9; DNA: TGTGCCAGCAGCGTCTCCGGGGTGGGCTACACCTTC; CDR3: CASSVSGVGYTF
D: TRBD2; size: few; J: TRBJ2-7; V: TRBV29-1; DNA: TGCAGCGTCCTGACTAGCGGGAGTCAATTCCTACATGACGAGCAGTACTTC; CDR3: CSVLTSGSQFLHDEQYF
D: -; size: -; J: TRBJ1-1; V: TRBV5-1; DNA: TGCGCCAGCAGCTCTTCAGGGTACACTGAAGCTTTCTTT; CDR3: CASSSSGYTEAFF
D: -; size: -; J: TRBJ2-3; V: TRBV18; DNA: TGTGCCAGCTCACCCCAGACTACTAGCACAGATACGCAGTATTTT; CDR3: CASSPQTTSTDTQYF